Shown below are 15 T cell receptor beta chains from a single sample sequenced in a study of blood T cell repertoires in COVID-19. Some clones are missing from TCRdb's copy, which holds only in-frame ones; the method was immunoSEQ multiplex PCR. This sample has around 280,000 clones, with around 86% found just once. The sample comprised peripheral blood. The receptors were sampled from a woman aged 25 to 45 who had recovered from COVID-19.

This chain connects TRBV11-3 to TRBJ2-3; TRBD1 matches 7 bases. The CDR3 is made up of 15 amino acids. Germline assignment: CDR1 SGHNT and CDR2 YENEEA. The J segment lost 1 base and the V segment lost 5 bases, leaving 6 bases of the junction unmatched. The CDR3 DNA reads TGTGCCAGCAGCCGGAGACAGGGTGGCACAGATACGCAGTATTTT. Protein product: CASSRRQGGTDTQYF. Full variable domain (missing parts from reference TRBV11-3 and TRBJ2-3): EAGVVQSPRYKIIEKKQPVAFWCNPISGHNTLYWYLQNLGQGPELLIRYENEEAVDDSQLPKDRFSAERLKGVDSTLKIQPAELGDSAVYLCASSRRQGGTDTQYFGPGTRLTVL.

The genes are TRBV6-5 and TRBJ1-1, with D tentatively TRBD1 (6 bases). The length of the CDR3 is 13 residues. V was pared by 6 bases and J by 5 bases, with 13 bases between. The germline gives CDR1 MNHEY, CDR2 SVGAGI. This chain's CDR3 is CASSGTGITEAFF. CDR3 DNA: TGTGCCAGCAGCGGTACAGGGATTACTGAAGCTTTCTTT.

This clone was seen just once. In DNA form, the CDR3 reads TGCGCCAGCAGAAATCCAGGGGTCGGTTTAGGCGAGCAGTACTTC. This translates into CASRNPGVGLGEQYF. V gene TRBV5-1 combines with J gene TRBJ2-7; the D gene is possibly TRBD1 (6 bases). Deletions cut 5 bases from V and 6 bases from J, with 21 bases between. The germline CDR1 and CDR2 sequences are SGHRS and YFSETQ. The CDR3 is made up of 15 amino acids.

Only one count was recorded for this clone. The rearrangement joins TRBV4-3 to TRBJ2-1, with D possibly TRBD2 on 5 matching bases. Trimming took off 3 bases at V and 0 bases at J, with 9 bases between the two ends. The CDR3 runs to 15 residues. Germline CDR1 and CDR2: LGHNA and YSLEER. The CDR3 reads CASSHDGSSYNEQFF. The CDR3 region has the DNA TGCGCCAGCAGCCATGATGGGAGCTCCTACAATGAGCAGTTCTTC.

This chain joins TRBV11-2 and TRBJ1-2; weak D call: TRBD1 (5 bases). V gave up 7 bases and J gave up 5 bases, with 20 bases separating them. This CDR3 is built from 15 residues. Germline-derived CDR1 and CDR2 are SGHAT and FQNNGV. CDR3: CASKPRAGQGYGYTF. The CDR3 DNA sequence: TGTGCCAGCAAGCCTAGGGCAGGGCAAGGGTATGGCTACACCTTC.

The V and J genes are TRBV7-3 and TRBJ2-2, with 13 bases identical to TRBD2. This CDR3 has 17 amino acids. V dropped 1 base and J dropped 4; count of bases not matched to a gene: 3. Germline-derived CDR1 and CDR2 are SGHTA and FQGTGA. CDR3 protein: CASSLRLAGGFTGELFF. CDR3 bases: TGTGCCAGCAGCTTAAGACTAGCGGGAGGCTTCACCGGGGAGCTGTTTTTT.

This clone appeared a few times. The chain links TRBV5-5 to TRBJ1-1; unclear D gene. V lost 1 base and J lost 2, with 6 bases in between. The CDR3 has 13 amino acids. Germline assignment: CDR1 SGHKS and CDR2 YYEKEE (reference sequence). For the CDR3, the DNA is TGTGCCAGCAGCTTGTCCCTCAACACTGAAGCTTTCTTT. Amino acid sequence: CASSLSLNTEAFF.

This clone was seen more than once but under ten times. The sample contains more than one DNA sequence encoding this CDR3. CDR3 nucleotide sequence: TGTGCCAGCAGCTTAGGACAGGGAAACTATGGCTACACCTTC. This encodes CASSLGQGNYGYTF. The V and J genes are TRBV6-5 and TRBJ1-2; TRBD1 agrees at 8 bases. V shed 6 bases, J shed 2 bases, and the junction held 5 bases outside the gene matches. Germline V lookup: CDR1 MNHEY, CDR2 SVGAGI. This CDR3 has 14 amino acids.

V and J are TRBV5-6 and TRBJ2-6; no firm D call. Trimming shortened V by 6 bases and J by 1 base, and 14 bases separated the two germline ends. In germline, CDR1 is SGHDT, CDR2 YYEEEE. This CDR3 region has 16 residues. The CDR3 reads CASMGLPPSGANVLTF. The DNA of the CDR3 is TGTGCCAGCATGGGCCTCCCTCCGTCTGGGGCCAACGTCCTGACTTTC.

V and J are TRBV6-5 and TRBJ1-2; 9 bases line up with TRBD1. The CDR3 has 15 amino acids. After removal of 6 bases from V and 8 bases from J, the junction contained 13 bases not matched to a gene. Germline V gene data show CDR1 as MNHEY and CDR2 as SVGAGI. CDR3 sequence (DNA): TGTGCCAGCAGCCGCGGATGGGACAGGGCCCGCGGCTACACCTTC. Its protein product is CASSRGWDRARGYTF.

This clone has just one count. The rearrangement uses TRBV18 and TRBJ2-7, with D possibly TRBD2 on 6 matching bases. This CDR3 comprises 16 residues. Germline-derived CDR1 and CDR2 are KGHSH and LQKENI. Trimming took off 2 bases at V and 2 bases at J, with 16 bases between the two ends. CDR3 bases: TGTGCCAGCTCACCAATGGGGGGTAGGGGTACCTACGAGCAGTACTTC. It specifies CASSPMGGRGTYEQYF.

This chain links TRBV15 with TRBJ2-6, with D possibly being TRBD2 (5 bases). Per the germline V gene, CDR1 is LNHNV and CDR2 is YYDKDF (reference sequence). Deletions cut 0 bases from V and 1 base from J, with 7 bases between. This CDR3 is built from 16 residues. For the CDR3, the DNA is TGTGCCACCAGCAGAGATCGGGGTTCTGGGGCCAACGTCCTGACTTTC. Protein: CATSRDRGSGANVLTF.

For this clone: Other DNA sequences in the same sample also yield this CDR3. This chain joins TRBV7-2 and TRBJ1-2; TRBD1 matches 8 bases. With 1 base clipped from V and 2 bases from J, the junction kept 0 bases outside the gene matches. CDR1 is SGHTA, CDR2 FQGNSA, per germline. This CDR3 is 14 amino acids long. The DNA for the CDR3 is TGTGCCAGCAGCTTAGGGACAGGGAACTATGGCTACACCTTC. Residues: CASSLGTGNYGYTF. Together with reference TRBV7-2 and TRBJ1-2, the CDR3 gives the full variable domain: GAGVSQSPSNKVTEKGKDVELRCDPISGHTALYWYRQSLGQGLEFLIYFQGNSAPDKSGLPSDRFSAERTGGSVSTLTIQRTQQEDSAVYLCASSLGTGNYGYTFGSGTRLTVV.

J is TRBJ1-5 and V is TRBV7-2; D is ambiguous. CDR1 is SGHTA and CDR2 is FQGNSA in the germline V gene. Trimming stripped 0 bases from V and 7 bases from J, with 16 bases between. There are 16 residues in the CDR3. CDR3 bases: TGTGCCAGCAGCTTAGCGTGGGCTCCTAAGAGCCAGCCCCAGCATTTT. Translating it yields CASSLAWAPKSQPQHF.

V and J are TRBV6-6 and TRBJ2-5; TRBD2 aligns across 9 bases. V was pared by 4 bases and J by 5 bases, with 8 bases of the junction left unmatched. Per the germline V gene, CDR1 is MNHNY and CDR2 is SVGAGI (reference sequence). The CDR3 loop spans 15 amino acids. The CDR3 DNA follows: TGTGCCAGCAGTTCCCCCCTAGCGGGGTTGGAGACCCAGTACTTC. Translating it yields CASSSPLAGLETQYF.